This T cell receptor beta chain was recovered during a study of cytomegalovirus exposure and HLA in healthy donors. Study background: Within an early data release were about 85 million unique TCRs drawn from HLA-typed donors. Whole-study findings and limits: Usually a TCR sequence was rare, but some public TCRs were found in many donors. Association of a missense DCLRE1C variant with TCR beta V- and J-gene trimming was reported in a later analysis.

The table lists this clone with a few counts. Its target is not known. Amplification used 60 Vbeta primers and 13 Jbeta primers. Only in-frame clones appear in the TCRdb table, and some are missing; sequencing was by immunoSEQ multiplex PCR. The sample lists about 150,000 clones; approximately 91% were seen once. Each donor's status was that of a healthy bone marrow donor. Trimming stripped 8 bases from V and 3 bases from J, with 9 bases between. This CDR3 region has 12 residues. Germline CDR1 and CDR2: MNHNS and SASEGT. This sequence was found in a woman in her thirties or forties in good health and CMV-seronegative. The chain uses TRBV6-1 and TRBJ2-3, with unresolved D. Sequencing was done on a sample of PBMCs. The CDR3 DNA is TGTGCCAGCCATAAAACTACAGATACGCAGTATTTT. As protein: CASHKTTDTQYF.